These 5 T cell receptor beta chains originate from one sample sequenced in a study of blood T cell repertoires in COVID-19. Method: immunoSEQ multiplex PCR; TCRdb's copy keeps in-frame clones and lacks some. Here the sample spans fewer than 350,000 clones, around 81% being singletons. Sequencing used peripheral blood. These receptors were taken from a woman aged 55-69 years with active or convalescent COVID-19.

The rearrangement joins TRBV6-5 to TRBJ1-1, with 9 nucleotides matching TRBD1. Unmatched junction bases numbered 6, after V lost 2 bases and J lost 5 bases. The germline V gene encodes CDR1 MNHEY and CDR2 SVGAGI. This CDR3 has 15 residues. CDR3 protein: CASSYRGQGWTEAFF. The CDR3, as DNA: TGTGCCAGCAGTTACCGAGGACAGGGGTGGACTGAAGCTTTCTTT.

The chain uses TRBV19 and TRBJ1-2; D is unclear. V lost 3 bases, J lost 6 bases, and 17 bases lay in between. Germline loops: CDR1 LNHDA, CDR2 SQIVND (reference sequence). The CDR3 extends over 15 amino acids. Here the CDR3 DNA reads TGTGCCAGTAGTATGTCTCGGGGATCTGCTGATGGCTACACCTTC. This encodes CASSMSRGSADGYTF. Drawing the rest from reference TRBV19 and TRBJ1-2, the complete variable domain is DGGITQSPKYLFRKEGQNVTLSCEQNLNHDAMYWYRQDPGQGLRLIYYSQIVNDFQKGDIAEGYSVSREKKESFPLTVTSAQKNPTAFYLCASSMSRGSADGYTFGSGTRLTVV.

This clone has a single count. The gene calls are TRBV6-5 and TRBJ1-5, with TRBD1 as a possible D gene (6 bases). CDR1 and CDR2 (germline): MNHEY, SVGAGI. The CDR3 totals 15 residues. The V end lost 6 bases, the J end lost 1 base, and 13 bases lay between the germline ends. The CDR3 DNA reads TGTGCCAGCAGCCGCAGGGGTTCGAGCAATCAGCCCCAGCATTTT. Amino acids: CASSRRGSSNQPQHF.

This clone was found once. The chain is built from TRBV5-4 and TRBJ1-1; 10 bases align to TRBD1. The CDR3 is 13 amino acids. Unmatched junction bases numbered 3, after V lost 4 bases and J lost 6 bases. Germline loops: CDR1 SGHNT, CDR2 YYREEE (reference sequence). The CDR3 DNA reads as TGTGCCAGCAGCGGGGACAGGGGCTCTGAAGCTTTCTTT. As protein: CASSGDRGSEAFF.

V is TRBV11-2 and J is TRBJ2-7, with D possibly matching TRBD1 (5 bases). V was trimmed by 1 base and J by 6 bases, leaving 7 bases between them. Germline-derived CDR1 and CDR2 are SGHAT and FQNNGV. The CDR3 is 12 amino acids. The CDR3 loop is CASSLAQGEQYF. The CDR3 DNA sequence: TGTGCCAGCAGCTTAGCGCAGGGCGAGCAGTACTTC.